A selection of T cell receptor beta chains follows, all from one sample in a study of tumor-infiltrating lymphocytes in primary liver carcinoma. TCRdb ran MiXCR on the multiplex PCR reads and lists one entry per CDR3 protein. This table has about 54,000 distinct CDR3 sequences, 60% to 75% appearing once. Sequenced material: liver tumor tissue from sampling region 2. The receptors were sampled from a man in his forties with primary liver carcinoma and hepatitis B virus infection. Each CDR3 is given with its conserved first and last residue. The D gene is left open where the match is weak. Expanded clones get a size class; other rows say once, few or many, or leave the size out.

>TRBV4-1|NA|TRBJ1-1|NA
TGCGCCGGCAGCCCAAACATGAACACTAAAGCTCTCTTT
CAGSPNMNTKALF
>TRBV10-3|NA|TRBJ1-5|NA
TGTGCCATCAGTAACCTCGGGGACGGTCAGCCCCAGCATTTT
CAISNLGDGQPQHF
>TRBV12-3/TRBV12-4|NA|TRBJ2-1|NA
TGTGCCAGCAACCGCCAGGAAGGGGACAATGAGCAGTTTTTC
CASNRQEGDNEQFF
>TRBV12-3/TRBV12-4|NA|TRBJ2-7|NA
TGTACCAGCAGACTTCAGGGCTACGAGCAGTACTTC
CTSRLQGYEQYF
>TRBV11-2|TRBD2|TRBJ2-7|NA
TGTGCCAGCAGTTTATCCATTGGACTAGCGGGAGGGGGGTACGAGCTGTACTTC
CASSLSIGLAGGGYELYF
>TRBV11-2|TRBD2|TRBJ2-1|NA
TGTGCCAACAGCTCGCGCCCCATCGGGAGGATCTATGAGCTGTTCTTC
CANSSRPIGRIYELFF
>TRBV12-3/TRBV12-4|NA|TRBJ2-1|NA
TGTGCCAGAAGCGGAAGACCCTACAATGAGCAGTTCTTC
CARSGRPYNEQFF
>TRBV19|TRBD2|TRBJ2-1|NA
TGTGCCAGTCAACTAGCGGGAGTGGTGGACAATGAGCAGTTCTTC
CASQLAGVVDNEQFF
>TRBV29-1|NA|TRBJ2-1|NA
TGCGACGTTCCACTGCCCCTGAGCAATGAGCAGTTCTTC
CDVPLPLSNEQFF
>TRBV12-3/TRBV12-4|TRBD1|TRBJ2-7|many
TGTGCCAGCAGTTTCGGGACAGGGTTGGAGCAGTACTTC
CASSFGTGLEQYF
>TRBV7-9|TRBD2|TRBJ2-7|NA
TGTGCCAACACTACCGGGACTAGCGGGTCCGAGCAGTACTTC
CANTTGTSGSEQYF